The sequence of this T cell receptor (beta chain) was determined in a study of control samples from healthy donors and cancer patients (dated by TCRdb to 2020 to 2021). In regard to this clone: The clone's antigen remains unknown. Base-call qualities are not available, and no considerably larger clone is one nucleotide away.

After removal of 4 bases from V and 0 bases from J, the junction retains 1 base not matched to a gene. The CDR3, cysteine through phenylalanine, is 14 amino acids long. Just CDR3 DNA is preserved here, 42 bases in frame from base 1. Based on the germline V gene, the CDR1 and CDR2 sequences are SGHVS and FQNEAQ. Library generation was performed with the immunoSEQ multiplex PCR assay. Entries here come from immuneACCESS through TCRdb and include only in-frame sequences with V and J called. Some clones fail to appear in such tables; in the studies checked, an unresolved V gene covers under half of the shortfall, and the cause of the remainder is unknown. The sample table lists some 120,000 clones, approximately 90% of them with a count of one. The ten largest clones add up to about 2.5% of the sample.

Recombination connected TRBV7-8 to TRBJ1-1, with 8 bases aligning to TRBD1. The source material was blood. The TCR originated in a woman in her sixties or seventies in good health. The DNA reads TGTGCCAGCAGCTCACAGGGGGTGAACACTGAAGCTTTCTTT. The encoded protein is CASSSQGVNTEAFF.